This TCR beta chain comes out of a study of cytotoxic CD8 clonotypes in ibrutinib-treated CLL. Overall study: Outcomes included 25 or so partial and 2 complete responses; after median 68 months, 14 stayed remitted and about twelve progressed.

The CDR3 has 15 amino acids. V was pared by 5 bases and J by 3 bases, with 17 bases between. The germline V gene encodes CDR1 SGHTA and CDR2 FQGNSA. Study outcomes and limitations: Rising at ibrutinib response, clonality subsequently fell back toward baseline at progression. Rare overall, public clonotypes shrank or held steady under therapy.

This clone was observed a single time. The antigen remains undetermined. Generated by immunoSEQ multiplex PCR, the TCRdb table keeps only in-frame clones and is missing some. Counted here are some 300,000 clones, approximately 80% occurring once; the ten biggest clones make up 5.5% to 8%. The V and J genes are TRBV7-2 and TRBJ2-7; D tentatively reads TRBD1 or TRBD2 (5 bases each). The sequence came from a human donor with chronic lymphocytic leukemia. Source: PBMCs, taken before ibrutinib treatment. DNA of the CDR3: TGTGCCAGCAGCCTAAAGTGGGACCCTAGCTACGAGCAGTACTTC. Its protein product is CASSLKWDPSYEQYF.